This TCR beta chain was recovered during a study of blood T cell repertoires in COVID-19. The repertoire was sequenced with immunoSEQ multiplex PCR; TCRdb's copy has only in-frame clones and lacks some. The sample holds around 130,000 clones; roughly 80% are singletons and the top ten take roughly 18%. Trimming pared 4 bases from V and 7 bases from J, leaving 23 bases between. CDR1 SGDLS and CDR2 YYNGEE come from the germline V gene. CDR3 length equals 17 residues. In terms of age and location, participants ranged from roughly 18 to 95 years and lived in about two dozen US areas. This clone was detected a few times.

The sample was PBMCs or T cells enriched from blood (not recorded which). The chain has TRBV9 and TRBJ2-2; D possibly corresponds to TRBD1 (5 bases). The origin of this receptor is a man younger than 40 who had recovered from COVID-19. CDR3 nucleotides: TGTGCCAGCAGCCCCCACCTTTCGGCAGGGCTGGGCGGGGAGCTGTTTTTT. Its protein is CASSPHLSAGLGGELFF.